This TCR beta chain was sequenced during a study of T cells in Graves' hyperthyroidism and ophthalmopathy. About this clonotype itself: A much larger clone differs by one base, so this may be a read error.

V shed 4 bases and J shed 0 bases, with 11 bases lying between them. Germline CDR1 and CDR2: LGHNT and FRNRAP. The CDR3 spans 15 residues. TCR beta CDR3 regions were amplified from RNA transcripts. The HTBI primer set drove a first-round RT-PCR of the TCR CDR3. Using its own MiXCR run on the multiplex PCR reads, TCRdb lists one record per CDR3 protein. Among approximately 590,000 distinct CDR3 sequences listed, about a sixth were seen once. The chain carries TRBV12-5 and TRBJ2-3, with D perhaps matching TRBD2 (6 bases). Sequencing was performed on blood. The receptor comes from a woman aged 30 to 39 with Graves' hyperthyroidism. CDR3 loop: CASGSGLQSTDTQYF. The CDR3 DNA follows: TGTGCTAGTGGTTCGGGACTGCAGAGCACAGATACGCAGTATTTT. The full variable domain, completed using reference TRBV12-5 and TRBJ2-3, is DARVTQTPRHKVTEMGQEVTMRCQPILGHNTVFWYRQTMMQGLELLAYFRNRAPLDDSGMPKDRFSAEMPDATLATLKIQPSEPRDSAVYFCASGSGLQSTDTQYFGPGTRLTVL.